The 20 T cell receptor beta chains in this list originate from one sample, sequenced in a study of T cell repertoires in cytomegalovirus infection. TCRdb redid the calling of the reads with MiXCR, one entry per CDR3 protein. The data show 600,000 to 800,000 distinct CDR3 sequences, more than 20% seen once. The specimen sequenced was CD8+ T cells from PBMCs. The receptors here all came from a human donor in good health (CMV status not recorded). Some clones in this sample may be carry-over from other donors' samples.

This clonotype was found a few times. This chain's CDR3 is CASSFRTDYEQYF. The CDR3 DNA sequence: TGTGCCAGCAGCTTTCGGACAGATTACGAGCAGTACTTC. The chain joins TRBV7-6 to TRBJ2-7, with D possibly TRBD1 on 6 matching bases. CDR1 SGHVS and CDR2 FNYEAQ come from the germline V gene. V lost 3 bases to trimming and J lost 4 bases, with 10 bases between them. The length of the CDR3 is 13 residues.

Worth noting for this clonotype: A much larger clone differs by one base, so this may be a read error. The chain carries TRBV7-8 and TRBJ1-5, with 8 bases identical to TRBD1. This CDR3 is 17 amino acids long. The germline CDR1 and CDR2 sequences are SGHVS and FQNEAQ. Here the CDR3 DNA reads TGTGCCAGCAGCTCGGACAGGGAAATTGCCCGGAATCAGACCCAGCATTTT. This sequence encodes CASSSDREIARNQTQHF.

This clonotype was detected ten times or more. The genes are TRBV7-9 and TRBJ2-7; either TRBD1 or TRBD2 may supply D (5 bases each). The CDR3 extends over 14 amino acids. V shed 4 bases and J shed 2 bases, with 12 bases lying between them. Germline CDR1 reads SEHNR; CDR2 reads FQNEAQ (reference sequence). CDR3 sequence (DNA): TGTGCCAGCAGCTCCCCCGGGACCCCCTACGAGCAGTACTTC. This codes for CASSSPGTPYEQYF.

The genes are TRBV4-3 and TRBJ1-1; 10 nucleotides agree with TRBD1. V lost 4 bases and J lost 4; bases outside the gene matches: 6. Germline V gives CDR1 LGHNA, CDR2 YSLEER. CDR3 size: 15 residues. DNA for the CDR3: TGCGCCAGCAGCCCACGGAGACAGGGGGCCACTGAAGCTTTCTTT. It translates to CASSPRRQGATEAFF.

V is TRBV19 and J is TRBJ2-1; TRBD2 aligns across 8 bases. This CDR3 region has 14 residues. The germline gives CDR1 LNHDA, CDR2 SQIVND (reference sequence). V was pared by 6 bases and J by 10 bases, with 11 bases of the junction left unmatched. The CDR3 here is CASSLGTSGSEQFF. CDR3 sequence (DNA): TGTGCCAGTAGCCTTGGGACTAGTGGGTCAGAGCAGTTCTTC.

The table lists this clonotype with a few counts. The CDR3 coding sequence is TGTGCCAGCAGCCAAAATCCCGGGACATATCAAGAGACCCAGTACTTC. This encodes CASSQNPGTYQETQYF. V and J are TRBV4-2 and TRBJ2-5; maybe TRBD1 (6 bases). This CDR3 spans 16 amino acids. Trimming took 2 bases from V and 2 from J, leaving 15 bases between them. Germline V lookup: CDR1 LGHNA, CDR2 YNFKEQ.

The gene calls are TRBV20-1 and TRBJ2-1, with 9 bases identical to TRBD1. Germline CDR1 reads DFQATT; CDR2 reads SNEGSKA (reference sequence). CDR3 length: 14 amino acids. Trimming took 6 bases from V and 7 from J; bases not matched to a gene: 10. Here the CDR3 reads CSASTGGAWNEQFF. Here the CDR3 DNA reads TGCAGTGCCAGTACAGGGGGCGCTTGGAATGAGCAGTTCTTC.

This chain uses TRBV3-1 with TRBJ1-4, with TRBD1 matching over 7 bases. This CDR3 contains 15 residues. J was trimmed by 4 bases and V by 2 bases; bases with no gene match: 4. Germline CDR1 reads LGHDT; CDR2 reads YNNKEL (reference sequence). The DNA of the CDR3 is TGTGCCAGCAGCCAACCGGGACAGCTTAATGAAAAACTGTTTTTT. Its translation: CASSQPGQLNEKLFF.

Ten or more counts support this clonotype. CDR3 amino acids: CASSSGGGYKKNIQYF. DNA of the CDR3: TGTGCCAGCAGCTCGGGGGGGGGATACAAAAAAAACATTCAGTACTTC. V gene TRBV28 combines with J gene TRBJ2-4; TRBD2 aligns across 8 bases. This CDR3 has 16 residues. CDR1 and CDR2 (germline): MDHEN, SYDVKM. The V gene end was trimmed by 6 bases and the J gene end by 4 bases; junction bases not matched to a gene: 11.

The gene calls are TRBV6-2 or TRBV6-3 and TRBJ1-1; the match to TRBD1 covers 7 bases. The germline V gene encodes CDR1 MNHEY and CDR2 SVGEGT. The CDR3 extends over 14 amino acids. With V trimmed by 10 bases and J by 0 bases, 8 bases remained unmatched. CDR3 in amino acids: CATRWDSLNTEAFF. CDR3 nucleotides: TGTGCCACCAGGTGGGACAGTTTGAACACTGAAGCTTTCTTT.

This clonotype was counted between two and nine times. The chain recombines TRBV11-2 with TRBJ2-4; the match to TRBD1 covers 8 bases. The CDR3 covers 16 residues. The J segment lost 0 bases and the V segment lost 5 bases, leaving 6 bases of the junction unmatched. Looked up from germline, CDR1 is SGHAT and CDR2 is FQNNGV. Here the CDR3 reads CASSPRTGQAKNIQYF. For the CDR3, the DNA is TGTGCCAGCAGCCCGCGGACAGGGCAAGCCAAAAACATTCAGTACTTC.

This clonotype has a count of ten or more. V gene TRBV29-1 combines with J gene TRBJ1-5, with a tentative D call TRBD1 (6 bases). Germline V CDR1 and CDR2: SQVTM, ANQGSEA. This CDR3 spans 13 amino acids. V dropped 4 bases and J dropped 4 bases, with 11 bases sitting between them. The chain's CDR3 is CSVGTGTNQPQHF. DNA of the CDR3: TGCAGCGTTGGAACAGGGACGAATCAGCCCCAGCATTTT.

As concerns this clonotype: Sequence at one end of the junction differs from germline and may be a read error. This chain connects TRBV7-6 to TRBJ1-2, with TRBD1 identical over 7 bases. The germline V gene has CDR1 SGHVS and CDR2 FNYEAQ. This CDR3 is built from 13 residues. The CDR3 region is CANSPTGNYGYTF. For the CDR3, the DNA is TGTGCCAACAGCCCGACAGGGAACTATGGCTACACCTTC.

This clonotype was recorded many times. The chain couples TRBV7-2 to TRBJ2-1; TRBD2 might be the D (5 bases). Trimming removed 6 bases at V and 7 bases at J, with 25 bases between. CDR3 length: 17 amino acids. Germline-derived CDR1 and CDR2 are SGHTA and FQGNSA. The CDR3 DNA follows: TGTGCCAGCAGGTTGGACGGGCTAGCATTTGAGGTGAATGAGCAGTTCTTC. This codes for CASRLDGLAFEVNEQFF.

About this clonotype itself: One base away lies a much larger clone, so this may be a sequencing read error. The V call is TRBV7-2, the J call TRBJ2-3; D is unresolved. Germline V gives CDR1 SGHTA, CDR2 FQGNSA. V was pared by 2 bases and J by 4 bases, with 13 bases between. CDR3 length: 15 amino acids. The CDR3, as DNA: TGTGCCAGCAGCTTATTCCTAGGAAGCGCAGATACGCAGTATTTT. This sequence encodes CASSLFLGSADTQYF.

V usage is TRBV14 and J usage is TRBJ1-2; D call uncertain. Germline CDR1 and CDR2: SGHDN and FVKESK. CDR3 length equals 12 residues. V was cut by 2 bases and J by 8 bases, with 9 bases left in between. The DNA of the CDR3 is TGTGCCAGCAGCCAACCAAGGGAGGGCTACACCTTC. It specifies CASSQPREGYTF.

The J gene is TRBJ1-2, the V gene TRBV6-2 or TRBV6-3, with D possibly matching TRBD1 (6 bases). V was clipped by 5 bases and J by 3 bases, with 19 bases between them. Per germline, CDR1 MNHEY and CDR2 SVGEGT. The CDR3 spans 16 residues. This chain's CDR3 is CASSKQADRPYYGYTF. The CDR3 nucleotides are TGTGCCAGCAGTAAACAAGCGGACAGACCCTACTATGGCTACACCTTC.

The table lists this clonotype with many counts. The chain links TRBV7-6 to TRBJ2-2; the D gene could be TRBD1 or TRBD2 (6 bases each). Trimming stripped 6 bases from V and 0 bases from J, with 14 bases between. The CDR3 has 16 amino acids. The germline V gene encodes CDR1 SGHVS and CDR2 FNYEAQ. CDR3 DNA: TGTGCCAGCAGAAAAGGGGGGCCATCGAACACCGGGGAGCTGTTTTTT. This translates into CASRKGGPSNTGELFF.

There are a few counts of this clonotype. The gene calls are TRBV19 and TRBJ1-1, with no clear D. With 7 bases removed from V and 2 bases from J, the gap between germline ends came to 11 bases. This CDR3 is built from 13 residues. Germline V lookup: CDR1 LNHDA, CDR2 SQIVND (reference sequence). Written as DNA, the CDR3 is TGTGCCAGTAAAAGAGATTTTAACACTGAAGCTTTCTTT. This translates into CASKRDFNTEAFF. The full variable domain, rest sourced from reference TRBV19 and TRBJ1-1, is DGGITQSPKYLFRKEGQNVTLSCEQNLNHDAMYWYRQDPGQGLRLIYYSQIVNDFQKGDIAEGYSVSREKKESFPLTVTSAQKNPTAFYLCASKRDFNTEAFFGQGTRLTVV.

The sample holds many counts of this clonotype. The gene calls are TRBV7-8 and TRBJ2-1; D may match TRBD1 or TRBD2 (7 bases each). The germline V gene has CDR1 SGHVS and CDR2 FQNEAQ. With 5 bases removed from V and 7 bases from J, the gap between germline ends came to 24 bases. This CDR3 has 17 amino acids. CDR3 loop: CASSLRGRGQQGNEQFF. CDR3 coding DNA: TGTGCCAGCAGCCTTAGGGGGAGGGGGCAGCAGGGGAATGAGCAGTTCTTC.